The 5 T cell receptor beta chains below all came from one sample that was sequenced in a study of blood T cells in healthy people across ages. Through a sample-barcoded 5' primer and a J-beta primer mix, a second PCR was run for roughly 6 to 12 cycles. In TCRdb, the 5' RACE reads were re-called with MiXCR into one record per CDR3 protein. Of some 1.5 million distinct CDR3 sequences detected, approximately 43% appear once; the ten largest clones hold 4%. Sequencing was done on a sample of blood. Receptors were obtained from a woman aged 18-30 years in good health.

This chain connects TRBV5-6 to TRBJ2-7, with D perhaps matching TRBD1 or TRBD2 (5 bases each). The length of the CDR3 is 14 residues. Trimming left V 5 bases short and J 0 bases short, with 12 bases between. CDR1 is SGHDT and CDR2 is YYEEEE in the germline V gene. The CDR3 protein is CASSWGPHSYEQYF. In DNA form, the CDR3 reads TGTGCCAGCAGTTGGGGACCTCACTCCTACGAGCAGTACTTC.

The chain joins TRBV20-1 to TRBJ2-7, with 8 bases aligning to TRBD1. This CDR3 has 14 amino acids. Germline CDR1 and CDR2: DFQATT and SNEGSKA (reference sequence). V shed 6 bases, J shed 0 bases, and the junction held 7 bases outside the gene matches. CDR3 protein: CSAGDRMSSYEQYF. Here the CDR3 DNA reads TGCAGTGCAGGGGACAGGATGAGCTCCTACGAGCAGTACTTC.

The chain carries TRBV21-1 and TRBJ2-4; the table calls TRBD1, which could not be checked here. The closer fit of TRBJ2-7 to the DNA end suggests the J call may be wrong. TRBV21-1 is assigned pseudogene status. The CDR3 extends over 13 amino acids. CDR3 bases: TGTGCCAGCAAAGGACAGGCGACCTACGAGCAGTACTTC. Translated: CASKGQATYEQYF.

This clonotype was seen only once. V is TRBV6-5 and J is TRBJ1-2; D is unclear. Germline V gene sequence: CDR1 MNHEY, CDR2 SVGAGI. V lost 0 bases and J 2 bases, leaving 13 bases between the germline ends. This CDR3 region has 16 residues. The CDR3 loop reads CASSYSIGRPNYGYTF. CDR3 sequence (DNA): TGTGCCAGCAGTTACTCGATCGGGAGGCCCAACTATGGCTACACCTTC.

The V gene is TRBV27, the J gene TRBJ2-3; 10 nucleotides agree with TRBD2. The CDR3 sequence is 16 residues long. V dropped 1 base and J dropped 5; count of bases not matched to a gene: 6. Germline assignment: CDR1 MNHEY and CDR2 SMNVEV (reference sequence). The CDR3, as DNA: TGTGCCAGCAGTTTATTGCTAGCGGGAGTGGGAGATACGCAGTATTTT. Translating gives CASSLLLAGVGDTQYF.